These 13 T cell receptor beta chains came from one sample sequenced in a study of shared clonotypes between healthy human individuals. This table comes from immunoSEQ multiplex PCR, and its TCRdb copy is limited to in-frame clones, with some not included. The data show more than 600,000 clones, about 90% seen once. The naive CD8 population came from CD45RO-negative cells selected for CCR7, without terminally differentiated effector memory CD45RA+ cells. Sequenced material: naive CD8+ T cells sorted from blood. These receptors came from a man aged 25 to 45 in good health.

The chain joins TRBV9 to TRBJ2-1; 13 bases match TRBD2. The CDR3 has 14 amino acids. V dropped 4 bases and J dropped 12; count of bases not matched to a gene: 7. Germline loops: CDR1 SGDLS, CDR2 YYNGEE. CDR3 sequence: CASSPEGTSGTQFF. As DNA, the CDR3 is TGTGCCAGCAGCCCAGAGGGGACTAGCGGGACGCAGTTCTTC.

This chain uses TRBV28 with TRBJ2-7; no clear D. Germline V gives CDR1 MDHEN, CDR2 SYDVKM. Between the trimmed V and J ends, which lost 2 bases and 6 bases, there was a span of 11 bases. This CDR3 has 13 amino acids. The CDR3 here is CASSLVEVIEQYF. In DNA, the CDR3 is TGTGCCAGCAGTTTAGTTGAAGTAATCGAGCAGTACTTC.

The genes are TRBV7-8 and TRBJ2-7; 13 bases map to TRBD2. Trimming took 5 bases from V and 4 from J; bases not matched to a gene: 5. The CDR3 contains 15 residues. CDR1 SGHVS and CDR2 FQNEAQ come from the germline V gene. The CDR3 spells CASSPRTSGSYEQYF. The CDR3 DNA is TGTGCCAGCAGCCCACGGACTAGCGGGAGTTACGAGCAGTACTTC.

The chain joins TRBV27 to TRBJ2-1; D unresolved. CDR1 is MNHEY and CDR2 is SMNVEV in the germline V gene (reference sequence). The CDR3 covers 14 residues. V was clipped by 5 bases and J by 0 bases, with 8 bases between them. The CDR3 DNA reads TGTGCCAGCAGTAACCTAATCTCCTACAATGAGCAGTTCTTC. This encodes CASSNLISYNEQFF.

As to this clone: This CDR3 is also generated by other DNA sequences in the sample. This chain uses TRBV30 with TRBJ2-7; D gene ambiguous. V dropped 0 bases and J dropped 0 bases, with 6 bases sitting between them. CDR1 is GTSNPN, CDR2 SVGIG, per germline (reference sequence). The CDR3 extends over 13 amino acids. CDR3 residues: CAWSVGSSYEQYF. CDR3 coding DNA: TGTGCCTGGAGTGTCGGCAGCTCCTACGAGCAGTACTTC.

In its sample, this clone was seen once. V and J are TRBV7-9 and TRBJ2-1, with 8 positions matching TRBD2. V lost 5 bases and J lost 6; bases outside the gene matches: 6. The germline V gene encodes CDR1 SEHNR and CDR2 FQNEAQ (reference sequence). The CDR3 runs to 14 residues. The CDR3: CASSIGLAFNEQFF. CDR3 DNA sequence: TGTGCCAGCAGCATAGGACTAGCTTTCAATGAGCAGTTCTTC. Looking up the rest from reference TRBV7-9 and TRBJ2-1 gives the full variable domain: DTGVSQNPRHKITKRGQNVTFRCDPISEHNRLYWYRQTLGQGPEFLTYFQNEAQLEKSRLLSDRFSAERPKGSFSTLEIQRTEQGDSAMYLCASSIGLAFNEQFFGPGTRLTVL.

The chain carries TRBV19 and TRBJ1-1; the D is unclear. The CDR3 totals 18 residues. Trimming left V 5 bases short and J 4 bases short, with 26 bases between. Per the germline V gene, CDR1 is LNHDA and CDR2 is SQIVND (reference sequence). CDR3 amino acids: CASSGRMEAARLVTEAFF. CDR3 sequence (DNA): TGTGCCAGTAGTGGTCGAATGGAGGCAGCCCGGCTAGTCACTGAAGCTTTCTTT.

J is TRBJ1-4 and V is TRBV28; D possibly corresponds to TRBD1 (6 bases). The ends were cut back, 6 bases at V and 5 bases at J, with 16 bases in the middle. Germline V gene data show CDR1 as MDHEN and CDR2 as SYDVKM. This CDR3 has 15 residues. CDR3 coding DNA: TGTGCCAGCAGAGTATACAGGGCCCGGAATGAAAAACTGTTTTTT. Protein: CASRVYRARNEKLFF.

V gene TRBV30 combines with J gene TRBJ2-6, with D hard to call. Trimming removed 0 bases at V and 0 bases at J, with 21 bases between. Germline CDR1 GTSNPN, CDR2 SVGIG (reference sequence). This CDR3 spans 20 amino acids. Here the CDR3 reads CAWSVREFSLEPSGANVLTF. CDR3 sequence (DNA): TGTGCCTGGAGTGTACGTGAGTTCTCTTTAGAACCCTCTGGGGCCAACGTCCTGACTTTC. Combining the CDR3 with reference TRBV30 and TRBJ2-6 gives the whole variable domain SQTIHQWPATLVQPVGSPLSLECTVEGTSNPNLYWYRQAAGRGLQLLFYSVGIGQISSEVPQNLSASRPQDRQFILSSKKLLLSDSGFYLCAWSVREFSLEPSGANVLTFGAGSRLTVL.

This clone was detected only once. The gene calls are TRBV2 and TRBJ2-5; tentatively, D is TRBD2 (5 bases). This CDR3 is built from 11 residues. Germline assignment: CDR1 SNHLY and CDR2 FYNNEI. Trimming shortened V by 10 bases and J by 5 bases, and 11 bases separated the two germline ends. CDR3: CATPRGETQYF. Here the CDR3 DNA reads TGTGCCACCCCCCGGGGTGAGACCCAGTACTTC. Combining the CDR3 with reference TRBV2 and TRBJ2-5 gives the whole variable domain EPEVTQTPSHQVTQMGQEVILRCVPISNHLYFYWYRQILGQKVEFLVSFYNNEISEKSEIFDDQFSVERPDGSNFTLKIRSTKLEDSAMYFCATPRGETQYFGPGTRLLVL.

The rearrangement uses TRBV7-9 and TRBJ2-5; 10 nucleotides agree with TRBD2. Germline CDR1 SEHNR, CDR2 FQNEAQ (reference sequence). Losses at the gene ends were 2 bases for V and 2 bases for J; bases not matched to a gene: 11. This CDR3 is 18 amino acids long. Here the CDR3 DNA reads TGTGCCAGCAGCTTACCTCGCGGGGCTAGCGGGAGTCAAGAGACCCAGTACTTC. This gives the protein CASSLPRGASGSQETQYF.

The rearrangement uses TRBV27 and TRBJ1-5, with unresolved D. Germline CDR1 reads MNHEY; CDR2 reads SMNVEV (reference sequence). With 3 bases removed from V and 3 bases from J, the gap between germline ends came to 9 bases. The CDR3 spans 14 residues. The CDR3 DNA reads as TGTGCCAGCAGTTTCTCACAGTTCAATCAGCCCCAGCATTTT. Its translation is CASSFSQFNQPQHF.

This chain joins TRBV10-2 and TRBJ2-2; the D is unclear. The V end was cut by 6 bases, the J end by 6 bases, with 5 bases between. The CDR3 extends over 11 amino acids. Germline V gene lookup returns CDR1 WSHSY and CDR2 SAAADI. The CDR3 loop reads CASRLAGELFF. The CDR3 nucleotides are TGCGCCAGCAGATTAGCCGGGGAGCTGTTTTTT.